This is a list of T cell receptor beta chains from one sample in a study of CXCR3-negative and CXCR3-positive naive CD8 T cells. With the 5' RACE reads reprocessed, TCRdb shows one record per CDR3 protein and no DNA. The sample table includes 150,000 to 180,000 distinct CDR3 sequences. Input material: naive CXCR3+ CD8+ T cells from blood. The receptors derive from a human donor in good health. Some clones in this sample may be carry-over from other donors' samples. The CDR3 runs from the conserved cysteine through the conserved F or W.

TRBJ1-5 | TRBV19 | CASSIPMNQPQHF
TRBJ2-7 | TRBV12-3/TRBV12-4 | CASSLVLASGSHEQYF
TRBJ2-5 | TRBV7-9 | CASSRGTSGQETQYF
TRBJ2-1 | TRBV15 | CATSRGLAGAGGNEQFF
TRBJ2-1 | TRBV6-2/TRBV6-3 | CASSATRLFDNEQFF
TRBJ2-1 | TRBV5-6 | CASSWGGDEQFF
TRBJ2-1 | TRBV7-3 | CASSLTGANEQFF
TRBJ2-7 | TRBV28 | CASSLIVDTNYEQYF
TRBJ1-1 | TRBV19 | CASRIGGNTEAFF
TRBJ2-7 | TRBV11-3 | CASSLSPGGEQYF
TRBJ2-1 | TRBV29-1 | CSVEGQGAYNEQFF
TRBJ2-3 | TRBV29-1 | CSGTAYTDTQYF
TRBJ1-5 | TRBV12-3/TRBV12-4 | CASRHRQSNQPQHF